This T cell receptor (beta chain) was found in a study of blood T cell repertoires in COVID-19. In the study overall: Samples representing acute and convalescent COVID-19 were sourced from the United States, Italy and Spain.

CDR1 is LNHDA and CDR2 is SQIVND in the germline V gene (reference sequence). This CDR3 is built from 12 residues. Trimming stripped 4 bases from V and 3 bases from J, with 7 bases between. Living in 24 US areas, the participants were between roughly 18 and 89 years of age. Assignments of participants to cohorts depended upon their own reported clinical history. Authors' data handling: Amplification of reference gene primers provided the estimated nucleated cell counts. Sequenced by immunoSEQ multiplex PCR; TCRdb stores in-frame clones only, minus some. V, J and clone size were drawn from that table, and D and trimming were deduced from the DNA. The sample yields roughly 160,000 clones, roughly 84% seen once.

The chain combines TRBV19 with TRBJ2-7; unclear D gene. This TCR was sampled from a woman aged 50 to 60 who had recovered from COVID-19. The source material was PBMCs or T cells enriched from blood (not recorded which). The CDR3 loop is CASSSRNYEQYF. The CDR3 bases are TGTGCCAGTAGTAGCAGGAACTACGAGCAGTACTTC.